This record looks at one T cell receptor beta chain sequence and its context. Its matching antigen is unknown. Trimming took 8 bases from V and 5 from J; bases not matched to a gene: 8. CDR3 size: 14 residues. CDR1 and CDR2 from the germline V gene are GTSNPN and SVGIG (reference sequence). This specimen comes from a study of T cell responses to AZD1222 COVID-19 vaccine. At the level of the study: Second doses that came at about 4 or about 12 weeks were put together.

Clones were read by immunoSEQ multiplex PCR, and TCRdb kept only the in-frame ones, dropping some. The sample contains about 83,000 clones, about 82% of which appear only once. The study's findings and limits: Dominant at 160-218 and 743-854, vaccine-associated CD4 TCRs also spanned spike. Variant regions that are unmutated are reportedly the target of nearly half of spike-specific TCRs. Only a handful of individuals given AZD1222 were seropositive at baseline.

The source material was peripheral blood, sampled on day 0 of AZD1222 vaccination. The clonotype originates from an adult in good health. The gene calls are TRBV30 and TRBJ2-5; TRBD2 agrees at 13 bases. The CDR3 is CALRPGLAGETQYF. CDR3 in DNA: TGTGCCCTCCGACCGGGACTAGCGGGGGAGACCCAGTACTTC.